This T cell receptor (beta chain) was captured in a study of cytomegalovirus exposure and HLA in healthy donors. Study-level results: Common viral pathogens seemed, in a later analysis, to connect with several of the most significant clusters. Upon later analysis, TCR association rates were observed to vary by HLA locus, being highest for DRB1 and lowest for HLA-C. An Asian-associated ancestry cluster reportedly showed fewer N-insertions than the roughly 670-donor mean in a later analysis. Among TCR beta chains, those listed as cytomegalovirus-associated numbered over 150.

As for this clone: Antigen unknown.

In the PCR, 60 Vbeta and 13 Jbeta primers were used. Sequencing used immunoSEQ multiplex PCR; TCRdb keeps in-frame clones, though not all of them. The sample consists of some 80,000 clones, 10% of them appearing once. This CDR3 is 16 amino acids long. Germline values: CDR1 SGHRS, CDR2 YFSETQ. Deletions cut 2 bases from V and 3 bases from J, with 16 bases between. This rearrangement joins TRBV5-1 to TRBJ2-3; TRBD1 is a possible D gene (5 bases). The sequencing sample was made of PBMCs. This sequence originates from a man between 60 and 70 years old in good health and CMV-seropositive. CDR3 loop: CASSFVDSPGTDTQYF. CDR3 nucleotides: TGCGCCAGCAGCTTCGTAGACAGTCCCGGGACAGATACGCAGTATTTT.